This T cell receptor beta chain was sequenced during a study of blood T cell repertoires in COVID-19. V was cut by 5 bases and J by 10 bases, with 6 bases left in between. There are 10 residues in the CDR3. Germline-derived CDR1 and CDR2 are SGHAT and FQNNGV. Only in-frame clones appear in the TCRdb table, and some are missing; sequencing was by immunoSEQ multiplex PCR. The repertoire holds roughly 86,000 clones, with around nine tenths as singletons. What was sequenced was peripheral blood. The TCR sequence derives from a man aged 40-55 years with acute or convalescent COVID-19. The rearrangement joins TRBV11-2 to TRBJ2-1; no firm D call. The CDR3 is CASSLIEQFF. The CDR3 nucleotides read TGTGCCAGCAGCCTAATAGAGCAGTTCTTC. The full variable domain, in which reference TRBV11-2 and TRBJ2-1 provide the parts outside the CDR3, is EAGVAQSPRYKIIEKRQSVAFWCNPISGHATLYWYQQILGQGPKLLIQFQNNGVVDDSQLPKDRFSAERLKGVDSTLKIQPAKLEDSAVYLCASSLIEQFFGPGTRLTVL.